This TCR beta chain derives from a study of T cell repertoires in ileal Crohn's disease. The study's findings and limits: Sorted CD8 T cells held more high-frequency clones than CD4.

To note about this clone: Antigen: not known.

The time point here: neoterminal ileum biopsy at postoperative endoscopy, about 6 months after surgery. Around 0.45 micrograms of biopsy DNA per sample underwent TCRB immunosequencing. The method was immunoSEQ multiplex PCR; TCRdb's version includes in-frame clones alone and lacks a portion of them. The data show about 12,000 clones, with 82% seen just once and 9.5% to 13% held by the top ten. The receptor's source is an adult with Crohn's disease. Sequenced input: ileal tissue.

CDR3 in amino acids: CASSLGGWQPQHF. CDR3 nucleotides: TGTGCCAGCAGCTTAGGGGGCTGGCAGCCCCAGCATTTT. The chain combines TRBV5-8 with TRBJ1-5, with 7 positions matching TRBD1. The J segment lost 7 bases and the V segment lost 2 bases, leaving 3 bases of the junction unmatched. The CDR3 length is 13 residues. Germline assignment: CDR1 SGHTS and CDR2 YDEGEE.